This T cell receptor beta chain is from a study of Graves' ophthalmopathy and Graves' hyperthyroidism. Findings and limits, study-wide: Blood repertoires reportedly contained most expanded thyroid clonotypes above 0.001 frequency. Both a roughly 65% sensitivity and a 72.22% specificity characterized the model's predictions of ophthalmopathy progression.

Notes on this clonotype: The target antigen is unknown.

Amplification from RNA transcripts yielded the TCR beta CDR3 regions. First-round RT-PCR used HTBI primers; second-round multiplex PCR followed. TCRdb independently ran MiXCR on the multiplex PCR reads; one entry per CDR3 protein. The sample lists 400,000 to 450,000 distinct CDR3 sequences; 20% to 25% were seen once. Hyperthyroidism counted as stable given no ophthalmopathy within 18 months of follow-up. Participants with hyperthyroidism, aged 18 to 65, were newly diagnosed with under 2 months' duration. Trimming left V 10 bases short and J 5 bases short, with 17 bases between. This CDR3 has 13 amino acids. Germline loops: CDR1 MNHNS, CDR2 SASEGT.

The TCR comes from a woman aged 18-29 years with stable Graves' hyperthyroidism. This chain uses TRBV6-1 with TRBJ2-5, with TRBD2 as a possible D gene (5 bases). Sequencing was done on a sample of peripheral blood. In DNA form, the CDR3 reads TGTGCCACCCTAGCCTCCCCGCGGGAGACCCAGTACTTC. Encoded protein: CATLASPRETQYF.